The 24 T cell receptor beta chains in this list originate from one sample, sequenced in a study of T cell responses to AZD1222 COVID-19 vaccine. Generated by immunoSEQ multiplex PCR, the TCRdb table keeps only in-frame clones and is missing some. The sample has about 150,000 clones, 90% seen once. Material: peripheral blood, obtained on day 0 of AZD1222 vaccination. All receptors come from an adult in good health.

This sequence joins TRBV5-1 and TRBJ2-1; perhaps TRBD1 as D (5 bases). This CDR3 region has 16 residues. V was cut by 4 bases and J by 6 bases, with 20 bases left in between. The germline V gene has CDR1 SGHRS and CDR2 YFSETQ. CDR3 amino acids: CASSGAKEDTGNEQFF. Written as DNA, the CDR3 is TGCGCCAGCAGCGGAGCTAAAGAGGACACGGGCAATGAGCAGTTCTTC.

The rearrangement uses TRBV24-1 and TRBJ1-1; no reliable D call. The germline V gene encodes CDR1 KGHDR and CDR2 SFDVKD. This CDR3 is 12 amino acids long. The ends were cut back, 9 bases at V and 1 base at J, with 8 bases in the middle. CDR3 sequence reads: CATSLGNTEAFF. CDR3 coding DNA: TGTGCCACCTCGTTAGGGAACACTGAAGCTTTCTTT.

The count of this clone is one. The gene calls are TRBV6-2 or TRBV6-3 and TRBJ1-1; D unresolved. From germline, CDR1 is MNHEY and CDR2 SVGEGT. V was cut by 5 bases and J by 4 bases, with 8 bases left in between. CDR3 length: 12 amino acids. In DNA form, the CDR3 reads TGTGCCAGCAGTCGGGTCCCCACTGAAGCTTTCTTT. Protein product: CASSRVPTEAFF.

The J gene is TRBJ1-5, the V gene TRBV6-5, with 7 bases matching TRBD1. Germline CDR1 is MNHEY and CDR2 is SVGAGI. J lost 0 bases, V lost 6 bases, and 5 bases had no gene match. CDR3 size: 15 residues. CDR3 in amino acids: CASSRQGGSNQPQHF. CDR3 in DNA: TGTGCCAGCAGCCGACAGGGAGGTAGCAATCAGCCCCAGCATTTT.

The CDR3 loop reads CASSQAFSNEQFF. In nucleotides, the CDR3 is TGTGCCAGCAGCCAAGCATTCAGCAATGAGCAGTTCTTC. This chain uses TRBV3-1 (or the pseudogene TRBV3-2) with TRBJ2-1; D not resolved. The V gene lost 1 base and the J gene lost 6 bases, with 7 bases spanning the gap. This CDR3 is 13 amino acids long. CDR1 is LGHDT, CDR2 YNNKEL, per germline (reference sequence).

Here the CDR3 reads CASSLQRHDYGYTF. CDR3 coding DNA: TGCGCCAGCAGCTTACAGAGACACGACTATGGCTACACCTTC. The chain couples TRBV5-1 to TRBJ1-2; D is unresolved. V was cut by 2 bases and J by 3 bases, with 11 bases left in between. The germline V gene encodes CDR1 SGHRS and CDR2 YFSETQ. This CDR3 has 14 amino acids.

The chain carries TRBV7-9 and TRBJ1-1; D gene unclear. Trimming took off 1 base at V and 2 bases at J, with 11 bases between the two ends. In germline, CDR1 is SEHNR, CDR2 FQNEAQ (reference sequence). The CDR3 is 15 residues long. The CDR3 DNA is TGTGCCAGCAGCTTAGGCCTGGCTTACAACACTGAAGCTTTCTTT. Translated, it gives CASSLGLAYNTEAFF. The full variable domain, rest sourced from reference TRBV7-9 and TRBJ1-1, is DTGVSQNPRHKITKRGQNVTFRCDPISEHNRLYWYRQTLGQGPEFLTYFQNEAQLEKSRLLSDRFSAERPKGSFSTLEIQRTEQGDSAMYLCASSLGLAYNTEAFFGQGTRLTVV.

The rearrangement joins TRBV6-5 to TRBJ1-3, with D maybe TRBD1 (6 bases). The CDR3 covers 14 residues. V lost 5 bases and J 3 bases, leaving 11 bases between the germline ends. Germline assignment: CDR1 MNHEY and CDR2 SVGAGI. In DNA form, the CDR3 reads TGTGCCAGCAGTATTACAGGGTTTGGAAACACCATATATTTT. The encoded protein is CASSITGFGNTIYF.

This chain links TRBV7-3 with TRBJ1-3; D is unclear. CDR3 size: 15 residues. V was cut by 5 bases and J by 0 bases, with 11 bases left in between. The germline gives CDR1 SGHTA, CDR2 FQGTGA. CDR3 in DNA: TGTGCCAGCAGCCCGGACTCAAGCTCTGGAAACACCATATATTTT. This gives the protein CASSPDSSSGNTIYF.

The gene calls are TRBV5-1 and TRBJ2-5, with 10 bases lining up with TRBD1. This CDR3 comprises 14 residues. In germline, CDR1 is SGHRS, CDR2 YFSETQ. Trimming cost V 3 bases and J 6 bases; bases outside gene matches: 5. As DNA, the CDR3 is TGCGCCAGCAGCTCTGGGACAGGGGACAAGACCCAGTACTTC. Its protein product is CASSSGTGDKTQYF. The whole variable domain, filled in from reference TRBV5-1 and TRBJ2-5, reads KAGVTQTPRYLIKTRGQQVTLSCSPISGHRSVSWYQQTPGQGLQFLFEYFSETQRNKGNFPGRFSGRQFSNSRSEMNVSTLELGDSALYLCASSSGTGDKTQYFGPGTRLLVL.

This clone was found once. The rearrangement links TRBV30 to TRBJ1-2; tentatively, D is TRBD1 (6 bases). This CDR3 is 14 amino acids long. V dropped 1 base and J dropped 5 bases, with 14 bases sitting between them. The germline V gene has CDR1 GTSNPN and CDR2 SVGIG (reference sequence). CDR3 bases: TGTGCCTGGAGTGAGACAGGTTCAGTGTATGGCTACACCTTC. The encoded protein is CAWSETGSVYGYTF.

The chain couples TRBV25-1 to TRBJ1-4; D possibly corresponds to TRBD1 (5 bases). The CDR3 totals 14 residues. Trimming removed 8 bases from V and 12 bases from J, with 22 bases in between. Germline-derived CDR1 and CDR2 are MGHDK and SYGVNS. The CDR3 reads CASGKYNFGGELFF. CDR3 DNA sequence: TGTGCCAGCGGAAAGTACAATTTCGGGGGGGAACTGTTTTTT.

The J gene is TRBJ2-2, the V gene TRBV6-5, with D possibly called TRBD1 or TRBD2 (5 bases each). The length of the CDR3 is 15 residues. Trimming stripped 6 bases from V and 2 bases from J, with 13 bases between. Germline loops: CDR1 MNHEY, CDR2 SVGAGI. The CDR3 nucleotides read TGTGCCAGCAGATGGGACGCGGTTAACACCGGGGAGCTGTTTTTT. It specifies CASRWDAVNTGELFF.

This chain connects TRBV9 to TRBJ1-2; tentative D call: TRBD1 (5 bases). Germline CDR1 and CDR2: SGDLS and YYNGEE. Between the trimmed V and J ends, which lost 4 bases and 5 bases, there was a span of 9 bases. CDR3 length: 12 amino acids. CDR3 sequence (DNA): TGTGCCAGCAGCTACGCAGGGTATGGCTACACCTTC. Protein product: CASSYAGYGYTF.

This clone was counted between two and nine times. The chain is built from TRBV27 and TRBJ1-4, with TRBD1 matching 11 bases. This CDR3 has 14 residues. The germline V gene encodes CDR1 MNHEY and CDR2 SMNVEV (reference sequence). Trimming cost V 2 bases and J 11 bases; bases outside gene matches: 4. Written as DNA, the CDR3 is TGTGCCAGCAGTTTAAGGGACAGGGGGGGGAAACTGTTTTTT. Protein sequence: CASSLRDRGGKLFF.

The J gene is TRBJ1-1, the V gene TRBV28; 8 nucleotides align to TRBD1. The CDR3 runs 15 residues. Unmatched junction bases numbered 7, after V lost 6 bases and J lost 1 base. Germline CDR1 MDHEN, CDR2 SYDVKM. CDR3 protein: CASRLRDRRNTEAFF. Here the CDR3 DNA reads TGTGCCAGCAGACTTAGGGACAGGCGGAACACTGAAGCTTTCTTT.

This chain uses TRBV6-5 with TRBJ1-2; maybe TRBD1 (6 bases). Germline V gene data show CDR1 as MNHEY and CDR2 as SVGAGI. The V and J ends lost 6 bases and 2 bases respectively, with 13 bases between them. This CDR3 is 14 amino acids long. The CDR3 bases are TGTGCCAGCAGCCAGGCAGGGGCCAACTATGGCTACACCTTC. Its translation: CASSQAGANYGYTF.

The chain combines TRBV5-1 with TRBJ1-1; 8 bases are a match to TRBD1. The CDR3 runs 16 residues. Trimming removed 4 bases from V and 5 bases from J; junction bases left unmatched: 13. The V gene's germline CDR1 is SGHRS and CDR2 YFSETQ. CDR3 sequence: CASSPRTGFGKTEAFF. Here the CDR3 DNA reads TGCGCCAGCAGCCCCAGGACAGGGTTCGGAAAAACTGAAGCTTTCTTT.

This clone turned up a few times. J is TRBJ1-1 and V is TRBV6-5; D remains ambiguous. Trimming took off 2 bases at V and 1 base at J, with 5 bases between the two ends. This CDR3 has 13 amino acids. CDR1 and CDR2 (germline): MNHEY, SVGAGI. The CDR3 DNA sequence: TGTGCCAGCAGTTACGGGCCGAACACTGAAGCTTTCTTT. This encodes CASSYGPNTEAFF.

V usage is TRBV7-8 and J usage is TRBJ1-4, with TRBD1 matching 10 bases. The V gene end was trimmed by 3 bases and the J gene end by 3 bases; junction bases not matched to a gene: 1. This CDR3 is built from 15 residues. Germline V gene lookup returns CDR1 SGHVS and CDR2 FQNEAQ. CDR3 residues: CASSFGTGANEKLFF. The CDR3 nucleotides read TGTGCCAGCAGCTTCGGGACAGGGGCTAATGAAAAACTGTTTTTT.

The V call is TRBV6-1, the J call TRBJ2-6; D is perhaps TRBD2 (6 bases). Germline values: CDR1 MNHNS, CDR2 SASEGT. CDR3 length equals 16 residues. V dropped 1 base and J dropped 2 bases, with 9 bases sitting between them. Written as DNA, the CDR3 is TGTGCCAGCAGTGAAGAGGAGGGGACTGGGGCCAACGTCCTGACTTTC. Translating it yields CASSEEEGTGANVLTF.

Here the CDR3 reads CATSSSKQIIGNTIYF. The DNA for the CDR3 is TGTGCCACCAGCAGTTCCAAACAGATCATTGGAAACACCATATATTTT. This sequence joins TRBV15 and TRBJ1-3; D ambiguous. V was trimmed by 3 bases and J by 3 bases, leaving 15 bases between them. Germline V lookup: CDR1 LNHNV, CDR2 YYDKDF (reference sequence). This CDR3 contains 16 residues.

The chain links TRBV2 to TRBJ1-4; D gene ambiguous. The CDR3 runs 11 residues. With 3 bases removed from V and 6 bases from J, the gap between germline ends came to 2 bases. The germline V gene has CDR1 SNHLY and CDR2 FYNNEI. The chain's CDR3 is CASSDYEKLFF. The DNA for the CDR3 is TGTGCCAGCAGTGACTATGAAAAACTGTTTTTT.

The rearrangement joins TRBV19 to TRBJ1-1; 7 bases agree with TRBD1. Germline V gene data show CDR1 as LNHDA and CDR2 as SQIVND (reference sequence). The CDR3 runs 16 residues. The V and J ends lost 3 bases and 0 bases, in that order; junction bases with no gene match: 7. The chain's CDR3 is CASSMQVTGVNTEAFF. For the CDR3, the DNA is TGTGCCAGTAGTATGCAGGTTACAGGGGTGAACACTGAAGCTTTCTTT.